This T cell receptor (beta chain) was captured in a study of vaccination and CD4 T cells after COVID-19. On the study more broadly: The peptides that stimulated the cells were overlapping spike peptides from SARS-CoV-2, HCoV-NL63, HCoV-OC43 and HCoV-229E.

Comments on this clonotype: Antigen: not known.

The CDR3 runs 18 residues. The J segment lost 7 bases and the V segment lost 3 bases, leaving 14 bases of the junction unmatched. Germline assignment: CDR1 SGHTA and CDR2 FQGNSA. Specified treatment: roughly 10-day PBMC culture with coronavirus spike peptide pools or control peptides (ViraFEST assay). Having spent roughly 11 days in culture, CD4+ T cells were then isolated by negative selection. The Oncomine TCR Beta short-read assay was what sequenced the DNA obtained from cultured CD4+ T cells. TCRdb re-called the PCR reads with MiXCR, one entry per CDR3 protein. The sample carries around 14,000 distinct CDR3 sequences, about half recorded once.

The TCR was taken from a human donor who had recovered from COVID-19. This chain joins TRBV7-2 and TRBJ2-1, with 11 positions matching TRBD2. Sequencing input: CD4+ T cells from blood, cultured in vitro. CDR3 residues: CASSFLGVAGGARNEQFF. Written as DNA, the CDR3 is TGTGCCAGCAGCTTCCTGGGAGTAGCGGGAGGGGCAAGGAATGAGCAGTTCTTC.